This T cell receptor (beta chain) comes out of a study of vaccination and CD4 T cells after COVID-19. Study as a whole: Nasal swab PCR had shown SARS-CoV-2 positivity in the convalescent patients (roughly 9 mild cases, one severe case). Following dose two, a median approximately 72 days (range 14 to 241) passed before post-vaccine samples were taken. Study-level points and caveats: SARS-CoV-2-reactive clonotypes rose nonsignificantly, with the median going from around 20 to 38. The great majority, 304 of 307 vaccine-specific clones, proved spike mono-reactive in convalescent patients.

TCRdb re-analysed the PCR reads in MiXCR, keeping a single row per CDR3 protein. The sample has about 24,000 distinct CDR3 sequences; approximately 51% are singletons. Note on this clonotype: Its antigen is unknown.

Sequenced material: CD4+ T cells from blood, taken before SARS-CoV-2 vaccination. The receptor's source is a human donor who had recovered from COVID-19.

CDR3 sequence (DNA): TGCAGTGCTAGGACCCTGGCGGGGAATACCTACGAGCAGTACTTC. Translated: CSARTLAGNTYEQYF. This chain links TRBV20-1 with TRBJ2-7; perhaps TRBD2 as D (6 bases). Germline CDR1 reads DFQATT; CDR2 reads SNEGSKA (reference sequence). V was clipped by 3 bases and J by 2 bases, with 17 bases between them. The length of the CDR3 is 15 residues.